This record looks at one T cell receptor (beta chain) sequence and its context. The entry originates in a study of blood T cell repertoires in COVID-19. Study-level background: Sources were T cells, B-cell-depleted T cells, or PBMCs; the material itself was cDNA or gDNA.

The CDR3 contains 15 residues. V shed 2 bases, J shed 7 bases, and the junction held 4 bases outside the gene matches. Germline values: CDR1 SGHDT, CDR2 YYEEEE. Original processing methods: Reference gene primer amplification yielded estimated nucleated cell counts. Profiled with immunoSEQ multiplex PCR; TCRdb holds only in-frame clones, not every one. V and J calls plus clone size are reproduced from that table; the DNA served to infer D and trimming. The data show about 260,000 clones, around nine tenths seen once. The chain has TRBV5-6 and TRBJ1-6, with 9 positions matching TRBD1. Sequencing was carried out using peripheral blood. The sequence derives from a man between 25 and 39 years old with active or convalescent COVID-19. CDR3 residues: CASSFVGQGNSPLHF. The CDR3 DNA is TGTGCCAGCAGCTTTGTGGGACAGGGAAATTCACCCCTCCACTTT. Using reference TRBV5-6 and TRBJ1-6 for the parts outside the CDR3, the full variable domain is DAGVTQSPTHLIKTRGQQVTLRCSPKSGHDTVSWYQQALGQGPQFIFQYYEEEERQRGNFPDRFSGHQFPNYSSELNVNALLLGDSALYLCASSFVGQGNSPLHFGNGTRLTVT.